These 32 T cell receptor beta chains were sequenced from one sample in a study of shared clonotypes between healthy human individuals. CD45RO-negative CD8 cells positively selected for CCR7 made up the naive population, which excluded terminally differentiated effector memory CD45RA+ cells. Measured with immunoSEQ multiplex PCR; TCRdb has only the in-frame clones, and not every one. The data hold about 2 million clones, with about 94% observed a single time. The sequencing sample was made of naive CD8+ T cells sorted from blood. The receptors derive from a man between 18 and 35 years old in good health.

The genes are TRBV27 and TRBJ2-2; possible D gene TRBD2, 6 bases. The CDR3 runs to 17 residues. Germline V CDR1 and CDR2: MNHEY, SMNVEV (reference sequence). Between the trimmed V and J ends, which lost 5 bases and 1 base, there was a span of 17 bases. In nucleotides, the CDR3 is TGTGCCAGCAGTCCAGATAGTAGCGGATTGAACACCGGGGAGCTGTTTTTT. Its protein is CASSPDSSGLNTGELFF.

This chain's CDR3 is CSVEVRENTEAFF. The DNA of the CDR3 is TGCAGCGTTGAGGTCAGGGAGAACACTGAAGCTTTCTTT. The rearrangement uses TRBV29-1 and TRBJ1-1, with D possibly being TRBD1 (5 bases). From germline, CDR1 is SQVTM and CDR2 ANQGSEA. V lost 3 bases to trimming and J lost 1 base, with 9 bases between them. The CDR3 has 13 amino acids.

V usage is TRBV7-9 and J usage is TRBJ2-3, with a possible D match to TRBD2 (6 bases). The CDR3 is 15 residues long. Germline lookup yields CDR1 SEHNR and CDR2 FQNEAQ (reference sequence). Trimming removed 5 bases from V and 0 bases from J, with 12 bases in between. The CDR3 reads CASSLHAGSTDTQYF. CDR3 DNA: TGTGCCAGCAGCCTACATGCGGGGAGCACAGATACGCAGTATTTT.

This chain links TRBV28 with TRBJ2-3, with a weak D call TRBD2 (6 bases). Germline-derived CDR1 and CDR2 are MDHEN and SYDVKM. This CDR3 contains 15 residues. The V and J ends lost 7 bases and 1 base respectively, with 15 bases between them. For the CDR3, the DNA is TGTGCCAGCACCTTACTAGCAGACCGCACAGATACGCAGTATTTT. Its protein product is CASTLLADRTDTQYF.

The chain uses TRBV13 and TRBJ1-6; D uncertain. Germline CDR1 and CDR2: PRHDT and FYEKMQ (reference sequence). The CDR3 extends over 16 amino acids. V was pared by 3 bases and J by 5 bases, with 14 bases between. CDR3 nucleotides: TGTGCCAGCAGCTTGGCGGGAGGCCACGATAATTCACCCCTCCACTTT. It translates to CASSLAGGHDNSPLHF.

The CDR3 nucleotides are TGTGCCAGCAGCCAAGTTGGGACGCCCTACTACGAGCAGTACTTC. It yields the protein CASSQVGTPYYEQYF. The rearrangement joins TRBV14 to TRBJ2-7, with D possibly being TRBD1 or TRBD2 (5 bases each). The ends were cut back, 1 base at V and 3 bases at J, with 13 bases in the middle. This CDR3 has 15 amino acids. In germline, CDR1 is SGHDN, CDR2 FVKESK.

CDR3 DNA: TGTGCCAGCAGCTTAGCGCTTGGGGAGGTCTACTCCTACGAGCAGTACTTC. It codes for CASSLALGEVYSYEQYF. The V and J genes are TRBV7-6 and TRBJ2-7; possibly TRBD2 for D (6 bases). The CDR3 length is 17 residues. Germline assignment: CDR1 SGHVS and CDR2 FNYEAQ. V dropped 0 bases and J dropped 0 bases, with 15 bases sitting between them.

V and J are TRBV6-5 and TRBJ2-1; D unclear. The V end lost 3 bases, the J end lost 1 base, and 10 bases lay between the germline ends. CDR1 and CDR2 (germline): MNHEY, SVGAGI. The CDR3 is 15 residues long. The CDR3 region has the DNA TGTGCCAGCAGTTATTTCGATTGGTCCTACAATGAGCAGTTCTTC. This gives the protein CASSYFDWSYNEQFF.

The gene calls are TRBV9 and TRBJ2-1, with D possibly TRBD2 on 6 matching bases. This CDR3 contains 13 residues. Germline lookup yields CDR1 SGDLS and CDR2 YYNGEE. V was cut by 3 bases and J by 9 bases, with 13 bases left in between. The CDR3 DNA follows: TGTGCCAGCAGCGGATCGACTAGTGGTGAGCAGTTCTTC. It specifies CASSGSTSGEQFF.

This clone appeared once. The chain combines TRBV19 with TRBJ1-2; D unresolved. Germline CDR1 reads LNHDA; CDR2 reads SQIVND (reference sequence). V dropped 5 bases and J dropped 4 bases, with 20 bases sitting between them. CDR3 size: 16 residues. The CDR3 sequence: CASSSDGQLPLYGYTF. In DNA, the CDR3 is TGTGCCAGTAGTTCCGATGGGCAGTTACCACTCTATGGCTACACCTTC. The complete variable domain, with remaining parts taken from reference TRBV19 and TRBJ1-2, reads DGGITQSPKYLFRKEGQNVTLSCEQNLNHDAMYWYRQDPGQGLRLIYYSQIVNDFQKGDIAEGYSVSREKKESFPLTVTSAQKNPTAFYLCASSSDGQLPLYGYTFGSGTRLTVV.

The V and J genes are TRBV7-9 and TRBJ2-1; D uncertain. The CDR3 runs to 15 residues. Germline CDR1 is SEHNR and CDR2 is FQNEAQ (reference sequence). V was shortened by 5 bases and J by 3 bases, with 14 bases between the two germline ends. The chain's CDR3 is CASSPTRHDYNEQFF. CDR3 sequence (DNA): TGTGCCAGCAGCCCAACGCGGCACGACTACAATGAGCAGTTCTTC.

The rearrangement joins TRBV5-1 to TRBJ2-1; D may be TRBD2 (6 bases). Germline V gives CDR1 SGHRS, CDR2 YFSETQ. The ends were cut back, 7 bases at V and 8 bases at J, with 25 bases in the middle. The CDR3 runs to 16 residues. The CDR3 nucleotides are TGCGCCAGCTCCCCCACACCTTGGGCTAGCGAGGATGAGCAGTTCTTC. This translates into CASSPTPWASEDEQFF.

The chain is built from TRBV9 and TRBJ2-4, with D hard to call. Trimming removed 0 bases from V and 2 bases from J, with 18 bases in between. CDR3 size: 18 residues. Germline V gives CDR1 SGDLS, CDR2 YYNGEE. CDR3 protein: CASSVGDIGRESKNIQYF. For the CDR3, the DNA is TGTGCCAGCAGCGTAGGAGACATTGGAAGGGAATCCAAAAACATTCAGTACTTC.

The CDR3: CASGFGHSNEKLFF. CDR3 sequence (DNA): TGTGCCAGTGGGTTTGGACACTCTAATGAAAAACTGTTTTTT. V is TRBV2 and J is TRBJ1-4, with a tentative D call TRBD1 (5 bases). Between the trimmed V and J ends, which lost 9 bases and 3 bases, there was a span of 14 bases. The CDR3 totals 14 residues. CDR1 is SNHLY and CDR2 is FYNNEI in the germline V gene. The full variable domain, completed using reference TRBV2 and TRBJ1-4, is EPEVTQTPSHQVTQMGQEVILRCVPISNHLYFYWYRQILGQKVEFLVSFYNNEISEKSEIFDDQFSVERPDGSNFTLKIRSTKLEDSAMYFCASGFGHSNEKLFFGSGTQLSVL.

This clone came up a few times. The V call is TRBV7-2, the J call TRBJ1-6, with TRBD1 matching over 10 bases. J was trimmed by 8 bases and V by 4 bases; bases with no gene match: 5. The CDR3 consists of 15 residues. Germline CDR1 SGHTA, CDR2 FQGNSA. CDR3 sequence reads: CASSSRQGAYSPLHF. CDR3 DNA: TGTGCCAGCAGCTCCCGACAGGGGGCGTATTCACCCCTCCACTTT.

This sequence joins TRBV18 and TRBJ1-2, with unresolved D. The germline CDR1 and CDR2 sequences are KGHSH and LQKENI. Trimming took off 4 bases at V and 2 bases at J, with 11 bases between the two ends. The CDR3 is 14 amino acids. CDR3 loop: CASSLPDGNYGYTF. The CDR3, as DNA: TGTGCCAGCTCACTACCGGACGGGAACTATGGCTACACCTTC.

This clone is a singleton in its sample. The CDR3 coding sequence is TGTGCCAGCAGCGGGACAGGGAACTACGAGCAGTACTTC. This sequence encodes CASSGTGNYEQYF. The rearrangement joins TRBV13 to TRBJ2-7; 9 nucleotides line up with TRBD1. Unmatched junction bases numbered 2, after V lost 5 bases and J lost 3 bases. CDR1 and CDR2 from the germline V gene are PRHDT and FYEKMQ (reference sequence). The CDR3 covers 13 residues.

A word on this clone: Other DNA sequences within the sample encode an identical CDR3. The chain links TRBV6-5 to TRBJ2-7; no clear D. V gave up 0 bases and J gave up 4 bases, with 7 bases separating them. The CDR3 has 13 residues. In germline, CDR1 is MNHEY, CDR2 SVGAGI. The CDR3 nucleotides read TGTGCCAGCAGTTACTCTGACGGTTACGAGCAGTACTTC. It specifies CASSYSDGYEQYF.

The genes are TRBV28 and TRBJ1-1; D perhaps matches TRBD1 (5 bases). V was pared by 8 bases and J by 4 bases, with 26 bases between. This CDR3 has 17 residues. CDR1 MDHEN and CDR2 SYDVKM come from the germline V gene. The CDR3 reads CASLGVVQAPWGTEAFF. The CDR3 coding sequence is TGTGCCAGCCTGGGGGTCGTACAGGCCCCGTGGGGCACTGAAGCTTTCTTT.

The table lists this clone with a count of one. The chain uses TRBV5-3 and TRBJ1-1, with D possibly matching TRBD1 (5 bases). TRBV5-3 falls under the ORF class, with uncertain function. V dropped 0 bases and J dropped 6 bases, with 6 bases sitting between them. The CDR3 is 12 amino acids. CDR3 nucleotides: TGTGCCAGAAGCTTGGGGGACCCTGAAGCTTTCTTT. The encoded protein is CARSLGDPEAFF.

This clone turned up a few times. The V call is TRBV28, the J call TRBJ1-1; D unresolved. Germline assignment: CDR1 MDHEN and CDR2 SYDVKM. This CDR3 comprises 13 residues. V was shortened by 4 bases and J by 1 base, with 7 bases between the two germline ends. Here the CDR3 reads CASSSVRNTEAFF. The DNA for the CDR3 is TGTGCCAGCAGTTCTGTGCGGAACACTGAAGCTTTCTTT.

The V call is TRBV4-3, the J call TRBJ2-7; 8 bases are a match to TRBD1. V gave up 3 bases and J gave up 4 bases; unmatched junction bases: 11. Germline assignment: CDR1 LGHNA and CDR2 YSLEER. The CDR3 consists of 16 residues. CDR3 sequence reads: CASSQSLQGVTYEQYF. The CDR3 coding sequence is TGCGCCAGCAGCCAGAGCTTACAGGGGGTCACTTACGAGCAGTACTTC.

The chain combines TRBV28 with TRBJ2-1; 11 bases agree with TRBD2. Losses at the gene ends were 6 bases for V and 8 bases for J; bases not matched to a gene: 15. Germline-derived CDR1 and CDR2 are MDHEN and SYDVKM. This CDR3 region has 17 residues. The CDR3 DNA reads as TGTGCCAGCAGCACGTCTAGCGGGGGGTCAGATAACTATGAGCAGTTCTTC. Residues: CASSTSSGGSDNYEQFF.

This rearrangement joins TRBV5-1 to TRBJ1-2; 7 nucleotides line up with TRBD1. V was pared by 6 bases and J by 3 bases, with 2 bases of the junction left unmatched. The germline V gene encodes CDR1 SGHRS and CDR2 YFSETQ. This CDR3 spans 12 amino acids. The CDR3 DNA sequence: TGCGCCAGCACCGGGACAGACTATGGCTACACCTTC. Protein product: CASTGTDYGYTF.

The rearrangement joins TRBV7-2 to TRBJ2-4; D gene unclear. There are 13 residues in the CDR3. Per the germline V gene, CDR1 is SGHTA and CDR2 is FQGNSA. V was cut by 3 bases and J by 5 bases, with 8 bases left in between. The CDR3 DNA sequence: TGTGCCAGCAGCTTTCGACTGGAAAACATTCAGTACTTC. Amino acid sequence: CASSFRLENIQYF.

With respect to this clone: Other DNA sequences in the same sample also yield this CDR3. This chain joins TRBV7-9 and TRBJ2-7; either TRBD1 or TRBD2 may fit D (5 bases each). V lost 2 bases and J 3 bases, leaving 14 bases between the germline ends. Per germline, CDR1 SEHNR and CDR2 FQNEAQ (reference sequence). This CDR3 comprises 15 residues. CDR3 region: CASSLSGTGYYEQYF. The DNA of the CDR3 is TGTGCCAGCAGCTTATCAGGGACCGGATACTACGAGCAGTACTTC.

On this clone itself: Additional DNA sequences in this sample encode the identical CDR3. The chain combines TRBV6-5 with TRBJ1-1; a possible D gene is TRBD1 (6 bases). Germline V lookup: CDR1 MNHEY, CDR2 SVGAGI. Trimming removed 2 bases from V and 3 bases from J, with 10 bases in between. The CDR3 contains 14 residues. The CDR3 DNA reads TGTGCCAGCAGTTACGGGGGGCCCGACACTGAAGCTTTCTTT. This gives the protein CASSYGGPDTEAFF.

The chain employs TRBV6-5 and TRBJ2-7, with D possibly matching TRBD2 (6 bases). CDR1 is MNHEY and CDR2 is SVGAGI in the germline V gene. The V end lost 0 bases, the J end lost 6 bases, and 15 bases lay between the germline ends. The CDR3 has 15 amino acids. This chain's CDR3 is CASSYSGGVRAEQYF. DNA for the CDR3: TGTGCCAGCAGTTACTCGGGAGGCGTCCGGGCCGAGCAGTACTTC.

J is TRBJ2-2 and V is TRBV7-9; no clear D gene. Looked up from germline, CDR1 is SEHNR and CDR2 is FQNEAQ (reference sequence). This CDR3 spans 13 amino acids. V lost 5 bases to trimming and J lost 4 bases, with 8 bases between them. The CDR3 DNA reads TGTGCCAGCAGCCACCAGGCCACCGGGGAGCTGTTTTTT. It translates to CASSHQATGELFF. Filled out from reference TRBV7-9 and TRBJ2-2, the complete variable domain reads DTGVSQNPRHKITKRGQNVTFRCDPISEHNRLYWYRQTLGQGPEFLTYFQNEAQLEKSRLLSDRFSAERPKGSFSTLEIQRTEQGDSAMYLCASSHQATGELFFGEGSRLTVL.

The rearrangement links TRBV6-5 to TRBJ1-2, with D unresolved. Germline CDR1 reads MNHEY; CDR2 reads SVGAGI. This CDR3 has 16 residues. The V end was cut by 1 base, the J end by 0 bases, with 12 bases between. CDR3 amino acids: CASSYLGSHSNYGYTF. CDR3 sequence (DNA): TGTGCCAGCAGTTACTTGGGGAGCCATTCTAACTATGGCTACACCTTC.

The genes are TRBV7-8 and TRBJ2-7; 10 bases align to TRBD2. V gave up 5 bases and J gave up 1 base; unmatched junction bases: 8. Per germline, CDR1 SGHVS and CDR2 FQNEAQ. The CDR3 spans 16 residues. The CDR3 is CASSQGGLAASYEQYF. Written as DNA, the CDR3 is TGTGCCAGCAGCCAGGGAGGACTAGCGGCTTCCTACGAGCAGTACTTC. Supplemented by reference TRBV7-8 and TRBJ2-7, the full variable domain reads GAGVSQSPRYKVAKRGQDVALRCDPISGHVSLFWYQQALGQGPEFLTYFQNEAQLDKSGLPSDRFFAERPEGSVSTLKIQRTQQEDSAVYLCASSQGGLAASYEQYFGPGTRLTVT.

Note on this clone: Within the sample, other DNA sequences also encode this same CDR3. The chain joins TRBV9 to TRBJ2-5, with D unclear. V was clipped by 4 bases and J by 0 bases, with 4 bases between them. Germline CDR1 SGDLS, CDR2 YYNGEE. This CDR3 has 12 residues. The CDR3 region is CASSPNQETQYF. CDR3 DNA sequence: TGTGCCAGCAGCCCCAACCAAGAGACCCAGTACTTC.